This T cell receptor beta chain is from a study of T cells in localized non-small cell lung cancer. Assay used: immunoSEQ multiplex PCR; TCRdb lists only in-frame clones, some missing. The sample lists 25,000 to 35,000 clones; 92% were seen once. V lost 0 bases and J lost 6, with 15 bases in between. Germline CDR1 is MNHEY and CDR2 is SMNVEV (reference sequence). This CDR3 is built from 15 residues. The chain recombines TRBV27 with TRBJ2-7; weak D call: TRBD2 (6 bases). The sample here was peripheral blood, taken before any cancer treatment. This receptor was taken from a female donor at least 60 years old with stage I lung adenocarcinoma. CDR3 in amino acids: CASSLSPGGNGEQYF. The CDR3 DNA follows: TGTGCCAGCAGTTTATCCCCTGGCGGGAACGGCGAGCAGTACTTC.